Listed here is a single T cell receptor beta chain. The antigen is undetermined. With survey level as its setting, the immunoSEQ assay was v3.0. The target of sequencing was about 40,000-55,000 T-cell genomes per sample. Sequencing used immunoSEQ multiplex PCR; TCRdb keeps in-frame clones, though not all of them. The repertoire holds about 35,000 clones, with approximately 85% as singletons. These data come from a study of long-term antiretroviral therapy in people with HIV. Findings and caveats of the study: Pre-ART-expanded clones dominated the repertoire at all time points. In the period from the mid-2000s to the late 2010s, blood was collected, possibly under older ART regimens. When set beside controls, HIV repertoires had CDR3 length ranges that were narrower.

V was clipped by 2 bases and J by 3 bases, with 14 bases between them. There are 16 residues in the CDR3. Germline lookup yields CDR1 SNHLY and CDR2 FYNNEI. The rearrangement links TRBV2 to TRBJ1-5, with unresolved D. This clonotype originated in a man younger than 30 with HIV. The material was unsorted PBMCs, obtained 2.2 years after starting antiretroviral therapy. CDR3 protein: CASSEPQGIPNQPQHF. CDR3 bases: TGTGCCAGCAGTGAACCCCAAGGGATCCCCAATCAGCCCCAGCATTTT.